The 23 T cell receptor beta chains listed next were all sequenced from one sample in a study of metastatic and nonmetastatic thyroid tumors. TCRdb re-analyzed the PCR reads through MiXCR. The table records under 20,000 clones, approximately 25% of them present only once. No treatment had been given to any patient before thyroid surgery. Sequencing input: blood. These receptors all come from a male donor with papillary thyroid cancer or a benign thyroid nodule (not recorded which). Some clones in this sample may be carry-over from other donors' samples.

The gene calls are TRBV6-1 and TRBJ2-7; 10 nucleotides match TRBD2. This CDR3 spans 14 amino acids. The junction had 6 bases not matched to a gene; V was cut back by 6 bases and J by 4 bases. CDR1 is MNHNS and CDR2 is SASEGT in the germline V gene. The CDR3 region is CASSPSGSGYEQYF. The CDR3 nucleotides are TGTGCCAGCAGCCCTAGCGGGAGTGGGTACGAGCAGTACTTC.

By share, this clone counts as medium-sized. The chain has TRBV5-1 and TRBJ2-7; 9 nucleotides agree with TRBD2. This CDR3 is built from 13 residues. Germline CDR1 and CDR2: SGHRS and YFSETQ. V lost 4 bases and J lost 3; bases outside the gene matches: 2. CDR3 DNA: TGCGCCAGCAGCATTAGCGGGAGCTACGAGCAGTACTTC. Translated: CASSISGSYEQYF.

In its sample, this clone was seen a few times. CDR3 nucleotide sequence: TGTGCCAGCCGACTGACAGGGGCCGACTCTGGGGCCAACGTCCTGACTTTC. This sequence encodes CASRLTGADSGANVLTF. The V gene is TRBV6-1, the J gene TRBJ2-6, with 8 bases fitting TRBD1. Germline CDR1 is MNHNS and CDR2 is SASEGT. After removal of 8 bases from V and 0 bases from J, the junction contained 9 bases not matched to a gene. This CDR3 is built from 17 residues.

Sample share makes this clone medium-sized. This sequence joins TRBV6-1 and TRBJ2-7, with TRBD1 identical over 10 bases. The CDR3 is 14 residues long. CDR1 is MNHNS and CDR2 is SASEGT in the germline V gene. J was trimmed by 2 bases and V by 6 bases; bases with no gene match: 4. The CDR3 coding sequence is TGTGCCAGCAGGAGGGGACAGGGGACCTACGAGCAGTACTTC. Translated: CASRRGQGTYEQYF.

This clone came up many times. This chain connects TRBV2 to TRBJ2-5, with 8 bases identical to TRBD1. Germline values: CDR1 SNHLY, CDR2 FYNNEI. V lost 7 bases, J lost 2 bases, and 6 bases stayed unmatched. This CDR3 has 14 residues. This CDR3 reads CASTRDRNQETQYF. CDR3 DNA: TGTGCCAGCACCCGGGACAGGAATCAAGAGACCCAGTACTTC.

In its sample, this clone was seen a few times. The chain uses TRBV19 and TRBJ2-3, with a possible D match to TRBD2 (6 bases). V lost 9 bases to trimming and J lost 2 bases, with 15 bases between them. The CDR3 runs to 14 residues. Germline V CDR1 and CDR2: LNHDA, SQIVND (reference sequence). CDR3 sequence reads: CASSPGLVTDTQYF. The DNA of the CDR3 is TGTGCCAGCTCCCCGGGACTCGTCACAGATACGCAGTATTTT.

The chain is built from TRBV14 and TRBJ2-5, with a weak D call TRBD2 (6 bases). The CDR3 totals 13 residues. Germline V CDR1 and CDR2: SGHDN, FVKESK. V lost 4 bases to trimming and J lost 3 bases, with 9 bases between them. This CDR3 reads CASSRSGKETQYF. The CDR3 nucleotides read TGTGCCAGCAGCCGTAGCGGAAAAGAGACCCAGTACTTC.

This clone was recorded a few times. This chain uses TRBV6-2 or TRBV6-3 with TRBJ1-2; unclear D gene. The germline V gene has CDR1 MNHEY and CDR2 SVGEGT. Trimming left V 2 bases short and J 7 bases short, with 20 bases between. This CDR3 region has 16 residues. The CDR3, as DNA: TGTGCCAGCAGTTACAGGCCGGCGCCAAGGGAAGGTGGCTACACCTTC. Translated: CASSYRPAPREGGYTF.

This clone was picked up a small number of times. The rearrangement joins TRBV20-1 to TRBJ1-2, with TRBD1 identical over 9 bases. In germline, CDR1 is DFQATT, CDR2 SNEGSKA (reference sequence). The CDR3 has 13 residues. V lost 5 bases and J lost 6; bases outside the gene matches: 7. The CDR3 region has the DNA TGCAGTGCTTCCGGGACAGGGACCGATGGCTACACCTTC. The encoded protein is CSASGTGTDGYTF.

This clone was detected only a few times. This rearrangement joins TRBV19 to TRBJ1-1; D is ambiguous. Trimming took 3 bases from V and 2 from J, leaving 10 bases between them. Germline CDR1 and CDR2: LNHDA and SQIVND (reference sequence). CDR3 length equals 14 residues. For the CDR3, the DNA is TGTGCCAGTAGTATCTCCCAGAGTAACACTGAAGCTTTCTTT. Its translation: CASSISQSNTEAFF.

V gene TRBV24-1 combines with J gene TRBJ2-2; TRBD1 matches 7 bases. There are 16 residues in the CDR3. After removal of 4 bases from V and 2 bases from J, the junction contained 6 bases not matched to a gene. Germline V CDR1 and CDR2: KGHDR, SFDVKD. For the CDR3, the DNA is TGTGCCACCAGTGAAGGGGGCGGATTAAACACCGGGGAGCTGTTTTTT. Translation: CATSEGGGLNTGELFF.

In this sample, this clone turned up a few times. The genes are TRBV6-1 and TRBJ2-1; 13 bases align to TRBD2. The V gene's germline CDR1 is MNHNS and CDR2 SASEGT. The CDR3 totals 16 residues. The V gene end was trimmed by 4 bases and the J gene end by 5 bases; junction bases not matched to a gene: 5. CDR3 nucleotides: TGTGCCAGCAGTGTTTCCGGGACTAGCGGGAACAATGAGCAGTTCTTC. This sequence encodes CASSVSGTSGNNEQFF.

J is TRBJ1-3 and V is TRBV18, with D maybe TRBD1 (5 bases). The V and J ends lost 2 bases and 5 bases respectively, with 22 bases between them. This CDR3 has 18 amino acids. Germline V gene data show CDR1 as KGHSH and CDR2 as LQKENI. The CDR3: CASSPNIIAGTGRNTIYF. As DNA, the CDR3 is TGTGCCAGCTCACCAAACATCATCGCCGGGACGGGAAGAAACACCATATATTTT. The full variable domain, its missing parts supplied by reference TRBV18 and TRBJ1-3, is NAGVMQNPRHLVRRRGQEARLRCSPMKGHSHVYWYRQLPEEGLKFMVYLQKENIIDESGMPKERFSAEFPKEGPSILRIQQVVRGDSAAYFCASSPNIIAGTGRNTIYFGEGSWLTVV.

This chain uses TRBV12-3 or TRBV12-4 with TRBJ2-5; TRBD2 might be the D (5 bases). The CDR3 has 14 amino acids. Trimming left V 6 bases short and J 5 bases short, with 16 bases between. CDR3: CASSPPKRRETQYF. CDR3 DNA: TGTGCCAGCAGCCCCCCCAAACGGAGGGAGACCCAGTACTTC.

This clone was counted only a few times. The chain links TRBV28 to TRBJ2-2; D is ambiguous. Trimming removed 10 bases at V and 0 bases at J, with 9 bases between. CDR3 size: 13 residues. CDR1 MDHEN and CDR2 SYDVKM come from the germline V gene. The CDR3 loop reads CATCSANTGELFF. CDR3 nucleotide sequence: TGTGCCACCTGTTCAGCGAACACCGGGGAGCTGTTTTTT.

This clone is labeled medium-sized. The chain links TRBV6-2 or TRBV6-3 to TRBJ2-1, with 7 positions matching TRBD1. The CDR3 has 15 amino acids. Germline lookup yields CDR1 MNHEY and CDR2 SVGEGT. Unmatched junction bases numbered 5, after V lost 6 bases and J lost 0 bases. The CDR3 DNA follows: TGTGCCAGCAGCCGCAGGGACAGCTCCTACAATGAGCAGTTCTTC. Encoded protein: CASSRRDSSYNEQFF.

This clone was seen only a few times. V is TRBV5-1 and J is TRBJ2-1, with D possibly matching TRBD1 (6 bases). In germline, CDR1 is SGHRS, CDR2 YFSETQ. This CDR3 region has 13 residues. V was clipped by 3 bases and J by 8 bases, with 12 bases between them. The CDR3 nucleotides are TGCGCCAGCAGCTCACAGGGTAGGGATGAGCAGTTCTTC. Amino acids: CASSSQGRDEQFF.

CDR3 in amino acids: CAWSVSRGYGYTF. CDR3 bases: TGTGCCTGGAGTGTTTCCAGGGGATACGGCTACACCTTC. The J gene is TRBJ1-2, the V gene TRBV30; D is perhaps TRBD1 (6 bases). V was trimmed by 0 bases and J by 8 bases, leaving 13 bases between them. Germline values: CDR1 GTSNPN, CDR2 SVGIG (reference sequence). This CDR3 is 13 amino acids long.

Sample share makes this clone medium-sized. The V gene is TRBV6-1, the J gene TRBJ1-5; D may be TRBD1 (5 bases). The CDR3 sequence is 13 residues long. V dropped 6 bases and J dropped 5 bases, with 11 bases sitting between them. The V gene's germline CDR1 is MNHNS and CDR2 SASEGT. In DNA form, the CDR3 reads TGTGCCAGCAGCCCCTCGGGGGATCAGCCCCAGCATTTT. Protein: CASSPSGDQPQHF.

This clone qualifies as medium-sized (0.01 to 0.1%). The rearrangement uses TRBV5-1 and TRBJ2-1; 7 bases match TRBD2. In germline, CDR1 is SGHRS, CDR2 YFSETQ. The CDR3 extends over 15 amino acids. With 1 base clipped from V and 5 bases from J, the junction kept 6 bases outside the gene matches. DNA of the CDR3: TGCGCCAGCAGCTTGTTGGTGGGGGGGGACAATGAGCAGTTCTTC. It translates to CASSLLVGGDNEQFF.

This clone is classed as medium-sized. The gene calls are TRBV4-1 and TRBJ2-5; 9 nucleotides match TRBD1. The germline V gene encodes CDR1 MGHRA and CDR2 YSYEKL. The CDR3 runs to 16 residues. With 1 base clipped from V and 1 base from J, the junction kept 4 bases outside the gene matches. CDR3 coding DNA: TGCGCCAGCAGCCAAGGGACAGGGGACCCCCAAGAGACCCAGTACTTC. As protein: CASSQGTGDPQETQYF.

This clone was picked up many times. The chain employs TRBV7-2 and TRBJ1-1; maybe TRBD1 (6 bases). The CDR3 runs 13 residues. The germline V and J ends were trimmed by 5 bases and 6 bases, with 13 bases remaining between them. Per germline, CDR1 SGHTA and CDR2 FQGNSA. The CDR3 spells CASSPEGGSEAFF. The CDR3 DNA sequence: TGTGCCAGCAGCCCCGAGGGGGGGTCTGAAGCTTTCTTT.

The chain has TRBV24-1 and TRBJ1-2; tentative D call: TRBD1 (5 bases). Trimming left V 3 bases short and J 3 bases short, with 10 bases between. The CDR3 contains 14 residues. CDR1 and CDR2 from the germline V gene are KGHDR and SFDVKD. The CDR3 sequence is CATSDADTYYGYTF. Here the CDR3 DNA reads TGTGCCACCAGTGATGCGGACACCTACTATGGCTACACCTTC.